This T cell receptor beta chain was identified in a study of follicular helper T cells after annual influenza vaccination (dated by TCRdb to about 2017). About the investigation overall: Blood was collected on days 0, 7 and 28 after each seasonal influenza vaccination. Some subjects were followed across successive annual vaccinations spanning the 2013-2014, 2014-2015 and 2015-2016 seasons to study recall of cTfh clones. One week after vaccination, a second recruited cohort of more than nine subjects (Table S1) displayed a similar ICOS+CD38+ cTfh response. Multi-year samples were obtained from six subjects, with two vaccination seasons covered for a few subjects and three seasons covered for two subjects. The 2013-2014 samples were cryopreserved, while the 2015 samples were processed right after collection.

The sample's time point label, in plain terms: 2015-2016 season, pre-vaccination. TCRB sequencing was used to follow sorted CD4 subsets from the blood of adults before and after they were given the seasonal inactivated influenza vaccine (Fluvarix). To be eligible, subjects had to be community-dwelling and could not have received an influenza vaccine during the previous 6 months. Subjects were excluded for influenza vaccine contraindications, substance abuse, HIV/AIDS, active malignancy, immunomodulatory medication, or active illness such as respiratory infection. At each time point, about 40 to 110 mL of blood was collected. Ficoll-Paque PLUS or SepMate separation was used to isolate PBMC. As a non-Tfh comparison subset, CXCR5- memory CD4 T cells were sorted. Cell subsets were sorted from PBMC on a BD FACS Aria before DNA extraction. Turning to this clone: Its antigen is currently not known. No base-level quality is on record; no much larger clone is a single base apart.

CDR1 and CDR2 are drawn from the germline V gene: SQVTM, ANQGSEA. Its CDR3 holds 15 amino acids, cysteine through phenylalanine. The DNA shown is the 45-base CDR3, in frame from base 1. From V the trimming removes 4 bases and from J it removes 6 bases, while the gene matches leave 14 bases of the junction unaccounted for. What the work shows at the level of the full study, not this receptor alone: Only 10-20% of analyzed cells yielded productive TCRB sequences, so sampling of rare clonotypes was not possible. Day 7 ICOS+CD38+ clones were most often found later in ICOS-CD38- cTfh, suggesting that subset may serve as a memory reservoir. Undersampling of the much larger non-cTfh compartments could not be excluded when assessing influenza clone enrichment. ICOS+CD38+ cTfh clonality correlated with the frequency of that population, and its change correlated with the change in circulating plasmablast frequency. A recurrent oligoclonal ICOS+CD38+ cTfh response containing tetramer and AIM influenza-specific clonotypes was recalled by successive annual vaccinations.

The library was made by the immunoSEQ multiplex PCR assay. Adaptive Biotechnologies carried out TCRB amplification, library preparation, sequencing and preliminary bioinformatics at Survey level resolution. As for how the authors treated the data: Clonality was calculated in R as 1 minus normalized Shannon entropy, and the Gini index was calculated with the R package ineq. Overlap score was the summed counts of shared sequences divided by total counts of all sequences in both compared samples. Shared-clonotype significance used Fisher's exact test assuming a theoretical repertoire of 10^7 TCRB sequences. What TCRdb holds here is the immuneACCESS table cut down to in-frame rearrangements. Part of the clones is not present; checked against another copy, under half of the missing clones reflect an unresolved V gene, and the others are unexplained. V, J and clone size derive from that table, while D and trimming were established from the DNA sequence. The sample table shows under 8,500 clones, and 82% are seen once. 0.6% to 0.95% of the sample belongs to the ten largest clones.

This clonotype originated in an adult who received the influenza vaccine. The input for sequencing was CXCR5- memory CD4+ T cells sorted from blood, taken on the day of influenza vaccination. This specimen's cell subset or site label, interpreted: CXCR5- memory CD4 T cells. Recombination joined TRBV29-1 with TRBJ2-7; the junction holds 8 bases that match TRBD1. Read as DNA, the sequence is TGCAGCGTTGTAGTTGGGTCGACAGGGGACTCCGAGCAGTACTTC. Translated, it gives CSVVVGSTGDSEQYF.